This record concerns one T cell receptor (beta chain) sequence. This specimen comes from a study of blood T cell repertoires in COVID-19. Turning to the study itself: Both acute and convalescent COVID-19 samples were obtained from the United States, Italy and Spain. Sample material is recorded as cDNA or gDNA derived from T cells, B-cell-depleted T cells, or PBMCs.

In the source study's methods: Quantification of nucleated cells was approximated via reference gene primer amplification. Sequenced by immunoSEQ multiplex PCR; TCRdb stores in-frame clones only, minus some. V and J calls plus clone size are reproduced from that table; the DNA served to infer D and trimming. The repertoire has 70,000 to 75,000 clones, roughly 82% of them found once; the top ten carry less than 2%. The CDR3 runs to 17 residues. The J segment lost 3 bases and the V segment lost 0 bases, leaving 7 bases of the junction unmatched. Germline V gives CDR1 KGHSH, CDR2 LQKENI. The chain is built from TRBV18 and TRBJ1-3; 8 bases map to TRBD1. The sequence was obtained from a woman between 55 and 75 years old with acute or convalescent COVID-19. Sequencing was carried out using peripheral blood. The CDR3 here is CASSPPARGLSGNTIYF. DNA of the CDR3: TGTGCCAGCTCACCACCTGCCAGGGGGCTTAGTGGAAACACCATATATTTT.